Shown below are 10 T cell receptor beta chains from a single sample sequenced in a study of cytomegalovirus exposure and HLA in healthy donors (dated by TCRdb to 2017 to 2019). The library was made by the immunoSEQ multiplex PCR assay. A mixture of 60 forward primers for TCR Vbeta segments and 13 reverse primers for TCR Jbeta segments was used in the multiplex PCR. TCRdb mirrors the immuneACCESS table, restricted to in-frame sequences. Some clones are absent from its copies; in checked studies, under half trace to an unresolved V gene, and the reason for the others is unknown. For this sample the table gives under 200,000 clones, of which over 65% were detected only once. Less than 2% of the sample goes to the ten largest clones. The sequenced sample consisted of PBMCs. These receptors were taken from a woman aged 25 to 45 in good health and CMV-seronegative.

The J gene is TRBJ2-7, the V gene TRBV19, with D possibly matching TRBD1 (5 bases). The V end was cut by 7 bases, the J end by 4 bases, with 14 bases between. The germline CDR1 and CDR2 sequences are LNHDA and SQIVND (reference sequence). The CDR3 sequence is 13 residues long. The CDR3 nucleotides are TGTGCCAGTAATCCAGGGTTTTGGTACGAGCAGTACTTC. Its translation: CASNPGFWYEQYF.

This sequence joins TRBV7-9 and TRBJ1-5; the D is unclear. The CDR3 spans 12 residues. The ends were cut back, 4 bases at V and 5 bases at J, with 6 bases in the middle. Germline assignment: CDR1 SEHNR and CDR2 FQNEAQ (reference sequence). The CDR3 here is CASSSTDQPQHF. CDR3 nucleotides: TGTGCCAGCAGCTCAACAGATCAGCCCCAGCATTTT.

This clone was recorded a few times. V is TRBV6-1 and J is TRBJ1-1; perhaps TRBD1 as D (6 bases). Trimming removed 3 bases at V and 1 base at J, with 21 bases between. CDR1 and CDR2 (germline): MNHNS, SASEGT. The CDR3 loop spans 18 amino acids. The CDR3 DNA follows: TGTGCCAGCAGTGACCTACCATTCCACAGGGACCCGAACACTGAAGCTTTCTTT. Residues: CASSDLPFHRDPNTEAFF.

V gene TRBV1 combines with J gene TRBJ2-5; whether TRBD2, the table's D call, matches the DNA was not checked. TRBV1 is annotated as a pseudogene. The CDR3 sequence is 18 residues long. The CDR3 loop is CTSSQDQGLAGGEETQYF. The CDR3, as DNA: TGCACCAGCAGCCAAGATCAGGGGCTAGCGGGGGGGGAGGAGACCCAGTACTTC.

CDR3 in amino acids: CASSLLGTGSTEAFF. In DNA, the CDR3 is TGTGCCAGCAGCTTATTAGGCACAGGGAGCACTGAAGCTTTCTTT. The genes are TRBV11-2 and TRBJ1-1; D perhaps matches TRBD1 (6 bases). The length of the CDR3 is 15 residues. V was shortened by 2 bases and J by 4 bases, with 14 bases between the two germline ends. Germline lookup yields CDR1 SGHAT and CDR2 FQNNGV.

The rearrangement links TRBV7-2 to TRBJ2-7; D is undetermined. The CDR3 contains 15 residues. Trimming pared 4 bases from V and 0 bases from J, leaving 13 bases between. Germline CDR1 reads SGHTA; CDR2 reads FQGNSA. The CDR3 DNA reads TGTGCCAGCAGCTCCGGCGGAGCGAACTCCTACGAGCAGTACTTC. Translation gives CASSSGGANSYEQYF.

CDR3 in DNA: TGTGCCAGCACTGACAGGGGGCAATATGGCTACACCTTC. Translated, it gives CASTDRGQYGYTF. This rearrangement joins TRBV19 to TRBJ1-2; 10 nucleotides align to TRBD1. J was trimmed by 5 bases and V by 9 bases; bases with no gene match: 6. Germline-derived CDR1 and CDR2 are LNHDA and SQIVND (reference sequence). The CDR3 is 13 residues long.

A few counts support this clone. The chain is built from TRBV2 and TRBJ2-1, with 8 bases matching TRBD2. Germline V gives CDR1 SNHLY, CDR2 FYNNEI. J gave up 4 bases and V 2 bases, and 7 bases lay outside the gene matches. The CDR3 is 16 amino acids. CDR3: CASSESSGGVYNEQFF. The CDR3 coding sequence is TGTGCCAGCAGTGAAAGTTCCGGGGGGGTTTACAATGAGCAGTTCTTC.

The chain combines TRBV28 with TRBJ1-1, with D possibly TRBD1 on 6 matching bases. Deletions cut 1 base from V and 6 bases from J, with 9 bases between. CDR1 is MDHEN, CDR2 SYDVKM, per germline. The CDR3 is made up of 13 amino acids. The CDR3, as DNA: TGTGCCAGCAGTTTATCTACAGGGCCTGAAGCTTTCTTT. Translating gives CASSLSTGPEAFF. The entire variable domain, with the rest obtained from reference TRBV28 and TRBJ1-1, is as follows: DVKVTQSSRYLVKRTGEKVFLECVQDMDHENMFWYRQDPGLGLRLIYFSYDVKMKEKGDIPEGYSVSREKKERFSLILESASTNQTSMYLCASSLSTGPEAFFGQGTRLTVV.

The chain is built from TRBV10-3 and TRBJ1-1; D perhaps matches TRBD1 (6 bases). Trimming shortened V by 4 bases and J by 3 bases, and 12 bases separated the two germline ends. Germline CDR1 reads ENHRY; CDR2 reads SYGVKD. The CDR3 length is 14 residues. CDR3 nucleotides: TGTGCCATCAGTGGGACAGTACCTTACACTGAAGCTTTCTTT. This codes for CAISGTVPYTEAFF.